Listed here are 27 T cell receptor beta chains from one sample, sequenced in a study of control samples from healthy donors and cancer patients. Clones were sequenced by immunoSEQ multiplex PCR, and TCRdb holds only the in-frame ones, with some missing. The sample contains under 150,000 clones, more than 70% of which appear only once. What was sequenced was blood. The receptors shown here come from a man aged 55 to 70 in good health.

The V and J genes are TRBV5-4 and TRBJ2-7; D is possibly TRBD1 (6 bases). In germline, CDR1 is SGHNT, CDR2 YYREEE (reference sequence). The CDR3 consists of 13 residues. The V end was cut by 3 bases, the J end by 4 bases, with 11 bases between. This CDR3 reads CASSSGTLYEQYF. CDR3 DNA: TGTGCCAGCAGCTCCGGGACACTATACGAGCAGTACTTC.

This chain links TRBV18 with TRBJ2-7, with D unresolved. Trimming stripped 2 bases from V and 6 bases from J, with 11 bases between. Germline CDR1 KGHSH, CDR2 LQKENI. The CDR3 totals 13 residues. CDR3 amino acids: CASSPLAVGEQYF. CDR3 coding DNA: TGTGCCAGCTCACCATTGGCAGTAGGCGAGCAGTACTTC.

The chain links TRBV18 to TRBJ2-2, with TRBD1 identical over 9 bases. Germline-derived CDR1 and CDR2 are KGHSH and LQKENI. V dropped 3 bases and J dropped 7; count of bases not matched to a gene: 6. The CDR3 is 15 residues long. CDR3 sequence reads: CASSPVGQGIGELFF. The CDR3 bases are TGTGCCAGCTCACCCGTGGGACAGGGAATCGGGGAGCTGTTTTTT.

This clone was counted once. V and J are TRBV6-5 and TRBJ2-3, with D possibly being TRBD2 (5 bases). This CDR3 region has 14 residues. Germline CDR1 reads MNHEY; CDR2 reads SVGAGI. V shed 7 bases and J shed 4 bases, with 15 bases lying between them. The CDR3: CASTPGYGSDTQYF. The CDR3 DNA sequence: TGTGCCAGCACCCCGGGGTATGGTTCAGATACGCAGTATTTT.

The chain is built from TRBV7-9 and TRBJ1-1, with TRBD1 matching 7 bases. Trimming cost V 3 bases and J 5 bases; bases outside gene matches: 6. The CDR3 runs to 14 residues. The germline V gene has CDR1 SEHNR and CDR2 FQNEAQ (reference sequence). The CDR3 DNA reads TGTGCCAGCAGCTTCGGGGACAGCCGGACTGAAGCTTTCTTT. As protein: CASSFGDSRTEAFF. The full variable domain, rest sourced from reference TRBV7-9 and TRBJ1-1, is DTGVSQNPRHKITKRGQNVTFRCDPISEHNRLYWYRQTLGQGPEFLTYFQNEAQLEKSRLLSDRFSAERPKGSFSTLEIQRTEQGDSAMYLCASSFGDSRTEAFFGQGTRLTVV.

V is TRBV6-6 and J is TRBJ2-7, with 9 nucleotides matching TRBD1. The ends lost 5 bases at V and 5 bases at J; junction bases unmatched: 16. CDR1 is MNHNY and CDR2 is SVGAGI in the germline V gene (reference sequence). The CDR3 consists of 17 residues. The CDR3 loop reads CASSLHRPQGAVHEQYF. CDR3 coding DNA: TGTGCCAGCAGTCTCCATAGACCACAGGGGGCCGTCCACGAGCAGTACTTC.

The V and J genes are TRBV7-8 and TRBJ2-1; 8 positions agree with TRBD1. J was trimmed by 5 bases and V by 7 bases; bases with no gene match: 10. Germline CDR1 is SGHVS and CDR2 is FQNEAQ. The CDR3 has 15 amino acids. The CDR3 here is CASTLTGTGNNEQFF. The CDR3 region has the DNA TGTGCCAGCACCCTAACCGGGACAGGTAACAATGAGCAGTTCTTC.

This chain connects TRBV15 to TRBJ2-2, with D possibly matching TRBD2 (6 bases). Germline V CDR1 and CDR2: LNHNV, YYDKDF (reference sequence). The V end lost 0 bases, the J end lost 0 bases, and 8 bases lay between the germline ends. The length of the CDR3 is 16 residues. This CDR3 reads CATSRESGANTGELFF. In DNA form, the CDR3 reads TGTGCCACCAGCAGAGAATCGGGAGCGAACACCGGGGAGCTGTTTTTT.

This clone was counted once. The rearrangement links TRBV4-3 to TRBJ2-2; D not resolved. V gave up 0 bases and J gave up 4 bases, with 9 bases separating them. The CDR3 totals 15 residues. Germline assignment: CDR1 LGHNA and CDR2 YSLEER. In nucleotides, the CDR3 is TGCGCCAGCAGCCAAGATCCCAGCACCACCGGGGAGCTGTTTTTT. This gives the protein CASSQDPSTTGELFF.

This clone was seen once. The chain employs TRBV5-1 and TRBJ2-5, with 12 nucleotides matching TRBD1. The CDR3 has 17 residues. The V gene's germline CDR1 is SGHRS and CDR2 YFSETQ. Trimming at V came to 0 bases and at J to 5 bases, leaving 8 bases not matched to a gene. The CDR3 loop is CASSLGGTGGNVETQYF. The CDR3 nucleotides are TGCGCCAGCAGCTTGGGAGGGACAGGGGGCAACGTGGAGACCCAGTACTTC.

The chain is built from TRBV7-9 and TRBJ1-1, with a tentative D call TRBD1 (5 bases). Germline loops: CDR1 SEHNR, CDR2 FQNEAQ (reference sequence). This CDR3 comprises 17 residues. V lost 0 bases and J 0 bases, leaving 14 bases between the germline ends. CDR3 sequence (DNA): TGTGCCAGCAGCTTAGCGGTGGCAGGGCTTATGAACACTGAAGCTTTCTTT. Residues: CASSLAVAGLMNTEAFF.

The chain combines TRBV18 with TRBJ2-3; no firm D call. The CDR3 is made up of 14 amino acids. V was trimmed by 1 base and J by 0 bases, leaving 5 bases between them. CDR1 is KGHSH and CDR2 is LQKENI in the germline V gene. The CDR3 sequence is CASSPLQSTDTQYF. Here the CDR3 DNA reads TGTGCCAGCTCACCACTCCAAAGCACAGATACGCAGTATTTT.

The genes are TRBV29-1 and TRBJ1-5; 7 nucleotides line up with TRBD1. The trim removed 5 bases at V and 4 bases at J, leaving 8 bases unmatched. This CDR3 has 14 amino acids. Germline V lookup: CDR1 SQVTM, CDR2 ANQGSEA. This CDR3 reads CSVSPGTENQPQHF. The CDR3 DNA is TGCAGCGTTTCCCCCGGGACAGAGAATCAGCCCCAGCATTTT. The full variable domain, completed using reference TRBV29-1 and TRBJ1-5, is SAVISQKPSRDICQRGTSLTIQCQVDSQVTMMFWYRQQPGQSLTLIATANQGSEATYESGFVIDKFPISRPNLTFSTLTVSNMSPEDSSIYLCSVSPGTENQPQHFGDGTRLSIL.

The V gene is TRBV11-2, the J gene TRBJ2-2, with D possibly TRBD1 on 6 matching bases. Germline V lookup: CDR1 SGHAT, CDR2 FQNNGV. The CDR3 extends over 16 amino acids. Trimming took 3 bases from V and 3 from J, leaving 14 bases between them. CDR3 sequence (DNA): TGTGCCAGCAGCTTGGAGCCGGGACAAGACACCGGGGAGCTGTTTTTT. Protein: CASSLEPGQDTGELFF. The full variable domain, its missing parts supplied by reference TRBV11-2 and TRBJ2-2, is EAGVAQSPRYKIIEKRQSVAFWCNPISGHATLYWYQQILGQGPKLLIQFQNNGVVDDSQLPKDRFSAERLKGVDSTLKIQPAKLEDSAVYLCASSLEPGQDTGELFFGEGSRLTVL.

To note about this clone: Relative to the germline gene, one junction end is altered; a read error may explain this. The J gene is TRBJ1-5, the V gene TRBV19, with a possible D match to TRBD1 (6 bases). CDR3 size: 19 residues. Looked up from germline, CDR1 is LNHDA and CDR2 is SQIVND (reference sequence). The CDR3 DNA reads TGTGCCGGTAGTCGGACGGCTCAATCGGGATTGGGGGCCTATCAGCCCCAGCATTTT. Its translation is CAGSRTAQSGLGAYQPQHF.

This clone was found once. CDR3 protein: CASSYETGLSEQFF. In nucleotides, the CDR3 is TGTGCCAGCAGTTACGAGACAGGGCTGAGTGAGCAGTTCTTC. The chain has TRBV6-5 and TRBJ2-1, with TRBD1 identical over 7 bases. V lost 2 bases and J lost 9; bases outside the gene matches: 7. Looked up from germline, CDR1 is MNHEY and CDR2 is SVGAGI. This CDR3 has 14 residues.

This clone came up a few times. J is TRBJ1-1 and V is TRBV7-8; 8 nucleotides match TRBD1. The V gene end was trimmed by 2 bases and the J gene end by 0 bases; junction bases not matched to a gene: 5. The CDR3 extends over 16 amino acids. Germline-derived CDR1 and CDR2 are SGHVS and FQNEAQ. The CDR3 sequence is CASSLQGTGVNTEAFF. The CDR3 bases are TGTGCCAGCAGCTTACAAGGGACAGGAGTGAACACTGAAGCTTTCTTT.

The V and J genes are TRBV28 and TRBJ2-3; 13 bases agree with TRBD2. The CDR3 contains 16 residues. Germline lookup yields CDR1 MDHEN and CDR2 SYDVKM. Trimming removed 5 bases from V and 2 bases from J; junction bases left unmatched: 4. The CDR3 sequence is CASSTGLAGPTDTQYF. CDR3 in DNA: TGTGCCAGCAGTACGGGACTAGCGGGGCCCACAGATACGCAGTATTTT.

The CDR3 loop is CASSPPNGNTIYF. CDR3 in DNA: TGTGCCAGCTCACCACCCAATGGAAACACCATATATTTT. This sequence joins TRBV18 and TRBJ1-3; the D is unclear. The CDR3 has 13 residues. V lost 0 bases and J lost 3, with 3 bases in between. Germline V gives CDR1 KGHSH, CDR2 LQKENI.

The rearrangement links TRBV5-6 to TRBJ1-1; unclear D gene. CDR3 length: 15 residues. In germline, CDR1 is SGHDT, CDR2 YYEEEE. Trimming removed 2 bases at V and 1 base at J, with 12 bases between. The CDR3 region has the DNA TGTGCCAGCAGCTTAAGGGTCTCTACGAACACTGAAGCTTTCTTT. It translates to CASSLRVSTNTEAFF.

The V gene is TRBV12-3 or TRBV12-4, the J gene TRBJ1-1; D unclear. V was cut by 5 bases and J by 5 bases, with 6 bases left in between. The CDR3 loop spans 11 amino acids. DNA for the CDR3: TGTGCCAGCAGTACGAAGACTGAAGCTTTCTTT. Protein: CASSTKTEAFF.

The rearrangement joins TRBV3-1 (or the pseudogene TRBV3-2) to TRBJ1-4; D ambiguous. CDR1 and CDR2 from the germline V gene are LGHDT and YNNKEL (reference sequence). V lost 4 bases and J lost 8, with 11 bases in between. CDR3 length equals 13 residues. In nucleotides, the CDR3 is TGTGCCAGCAGCCGAGGTTTTGGGGAAAAACTGTTTTTT. This gives the protein CASSRGFGEKLFF.

V gene TRBV7-9 combines with J gene TRBJ2-3; D is undetermined. The CDR3 loop spans 15 amino acids. In germline, CDR1 is SEHNR, CDR2 FQNEAQ (reference sequence). V lost 2 bases to trimming and J lost 6 bases, with 15 bases between them. The DNA of the CDR3 is TGTGCCAGCAGCTTATTAGGCTTGGGCGCGGATACGCAGTATTTT. Its protein product is CASSLLGLGADTQYF. Combining the CDR3 with reference TRBV7-9 and TRBJ2-3 gives the whole variable domain DTGVSQNPRHKITKRGQNVTFRCDPISEHNRLYWYRQTLGQGPEFLTYFQNEAQLEKSRLLSDRFSAERPKGSFSTLEIQRTEQGDSAMYLCASSLLGLGADTQYFGPGTRLTVL.

The chain is built from TRBV4-2 and TRBJ2-1; perhaps TRBD2 as D (6 bases). Deletions cut 1 base from V and 4 bases from J, with 11 bases between. Germline CDR1 reads LGHNA; CDR2 reads YNFKEQ. The CDR3 consists of 15 residues. The CDR3 bases are TGTGCCAGCAGCCAAGGAGCGGGCGAGTACAATGAGCAGTTCTTC. It translates to CASSQGAGEYNEQFF.

Here the CDR3 DNA reads TGCGCCAGCAGCCCGGACGGAGACTATGGCTACACCTTC. Its protein product is CASSPDGDYGYTF. V usage is TRBV5-1 and J usage is TRBJ1-2; D ambiguous. The CDR3 has 13 residues. The V end was cut by 4 bases, the J end by 3 bases, with 10 bases between. Germline V gene data show CDR1 as SGHRS and CDR2 as YFSETQ.

Only one count was recorded for this clone. The rearrangement uses TRBV3-1 (or the pseudogene TRBV3-2) and TRBJ2-5; perhaps TRBD2 as D (6 bases). V gave up 1 base and J gave up 7 bases, with 7 bases separating them. The length of the CDR3 is 12 residues. The germline V gene has CDR1 LGHDT and CDR2 YNNKEL (reference sequence). This CDR3 reads CASSQVGGTQYF. Written as DNA, the CDR3 is TGTGCCAGCAGCCAAGTGGGGGGGACCCAGTACTTC.

The V gene is TRBV12-3 or TRBV12-4, the J gene TRBJ1-1; D not certain. V was shortened by 5 bases and J by 7 bases, with 11 bases between the two germline ends. The CDR3 is 12 amino acids. The DNA of the CDR3 is TGTGCCAGCAGTAAGGCCCCAATTGAAGCTTTCTTT. Its translation: CASSKAPIEAFF.